These T cell receptor beta chains were read from a single sample in a study of persistence of HIV-infected CD4 T cells. These receptors lack a known antigen. TCRdb's table, derived via immunoSEQ multiplex PCR, lists solely in-frame clones and lacks some. Of about 40,000 clones listed, 70% to 80% are singletons. Sequencing was performed on CD4+ T cells sorted from PBMCs after roughly 18-hour stimulation, taken from a patient who received antiretroviral therapy. These receptors all stem from an adult man with HIV who was CMV-seropositive. Both conserved end residues are part of each CDR3. The order of the fields is J gene, clone size, D gene, V gene, CDR3 DNA, CDR3 protein. The D gene is left open where the match is weak. Size is omitted from some rows. Given values are once, few, many or a class for expanded clones.

J gene: TRBJ2-2; clone size: .; D gene: .; V gene: TRBV7-2; CDR3 DNA: TGTGCCAGCAGCTTAGGGGGCGGGACGAACACCGGGGAGCTGTTTTTT; CDR3 protein: CASSLGGGTNTGELFF
J gene: TRBJ1-4; clone size: .; D gene: TRBD1; V gene: TRBV28; CDR3 DNA: TGTGCCAGCAGTTCAGGACAGGGTAGGGAAAAACTGTTTTTT; CDR3 protein: CASSSGQGREKLFF
J gene: TRBJ2-2; clone size: .; D gene: TRBD1; V gene: TRBV12-3/TRBV12-4; CDR3 DNA: TGTGCCAGCAGTCGACAGGGGACCGGGGAGCTGTTTTTT; CDR3 protein: CASSRQGTGELFF
J gene: TRBJ1-1; clone size: .; D gene: .; V gene: TRBV30; CDR3 DNA: TGTGCCTGGAGTGACCACACTGAAGCTTTCTTT; CDR3 protein: CAWSDHTEAFF
J gene: TRBJ2-7; clone size: .; D gene: .; V gene: TRBV6-2/TRBV6-3; CDR3 DNA: TGTGCCAGCAGCCTCGAAGGGGGACGGAATCCCTACGAGCAGTACTTC; CDR3 protein: CASSLEGGRNPYEQYF
J gene: TRBJ2-1; clone size: .; D gene: .; V gene: TRBV10-2; CDR3 DNA: TGCGCCAGCAGTGAAGGGACCTACAATGAGCAGTTCTTC; CDR3 protein: CASSEGTYNEQFF
J gene: TRBJ2-7; clone size: once; D gene: TRBD1; V gene: TRBV5-1; CDR3 DNA: TGCGCCAGCAGCTTTGCAGGGGGCTACGAGCAGTACTTC; CDR3 protein: CASSFAGGYEQYF
J gene: TRBJ2-2; clone size: .; D gene: .; V gene: TRBV4-1; CDR3 DNA: TGCGCCAGCAGCCAAGTTGGCGGGGTCACCGGGGAGCTGTTTTTT; CDR3 protein: CASSQVGGVTGELFF
J gene: TRBJ1-1; clone size: .; D gene: .; V gene: TRBV4-3; CDR3 DNA: TGCGCCAGCAGCCAAGATCTGCTTCTCACTGAAGCTTTCTTT; CDR3 protein: CASSQDLLLTEAFF
J gene: TRBJ1-2; clone size: .; D gene: .; V gene: TRBV4-1; CDR3 DNA: TGCGCCAGCAGCCAAGAAGGGGCTCTTTATGGCTACACCTTC; CDR3 protein: CASSQEGALYGYTF
J gene: TRBJ1-4; clone size: .; D gene: .; V gene: TRBV7-8; CDR3 DNA: TGTGCCAGCTCAAGCCTAAATGAAAAACTGTTTTTT; CDR3 protein: CASSSLNEKLFF
J gene: TRBJ2-7; clone size: .; D gene: TRBD1; V gene: TRBV19; CDR3 DNA: TGTGCCAGTAGTACGAGACAGGGGGCTCTCTACGAGCAGTACTTC; CDR3 protein: CASSTRQGALYEQYF
J gene: TRBJ1-3; clone size: few; D gene: .; V gene: TRBV14; CDR3 DNA: TGTGCCAGCAGCCAAGATCTCTTTGGAAACACCATATATTTT; CDR3 protein: CASSQDLFGNTIYF
J gene: TRBJ2-7; clone size: .; D gene: TRBD2; V gene: TRBV10-3; CDR3 DNA: TGTGCCTTCTCGACTAGCGGGGGGCGGCTCCCAGAGAACGAGCAGTACTTC; CDR3 protein: CAFSTSGGRLPENEQYF
J gene: TRBJ1-1; clone size: .; D gene: .; V gene: TRBV9; CDR3 DNA: TGTGCCAGCAGCGTTAGGGACGGGGCTGGCACTGAAGCTTTCTTT; CDR3 protein: CASSVRDGAGTEAFF
J gene: TRBJ2-7; clone size: .; D gene: .; V gene: TRBV4-2; CDR3 DNA: TGTGCCAGCAGCCCAGATCCCTCCTACGAGCAGTACTTC; CDR3 protein: CASSPDPSYEQYF
J gene: TRBJ1-1; clone size: .; D gene: .; V gene: TRBV29-1; CDR3 DNA: TGCAGCGTTGAACGCGGGCAGGGGCTACTGAACACTGAAGCTTTCTTT; CDR3 protein: CSVERGQGLLNTEAFF
J gene: TRBJ2-7; clone size: few; D gene: .; V gene: TRBV6-5; CDR3 DNA: TGTGCCAGCACCCCCGGCGGCTCCTACGAGCAGTACTTC; CDR3 protein: CASTPGGSYEQYF
J gene: TRBJ2-1; clone size: few; D gene: .; V gene: TRBV19; CDR3 DNA: TGTGCCAGTAGCCGGCTGATCAATGAGCAGTTCTTC; CDR3 protein: CASSRLINEQFF
J gene: TRBJ2-7; clone size: .; D gene: TRBD2; V gene: TRBV5-4; CDR3 DNA: TGTGCCAGCAGCCTGACTAGCGGGAGTTTCTACGAGCAGTACTTC; CDR3 protein: CASSLTSGSFYEQYF
J gene: TRBJ2-3; clone size: .; D gene: TRBD2; V gene: TRBV5-1; CDR3 DNA: TGCGCCAGCAGCTTAAGCGGGAGTATAGGAGATACGCAGTATTTT; CDR3 protein: CASSLSGSIGDTQYF
J gene: TRBJ2-3; clone size: .; D gene: TRBD2; V gene: TRBV19; CDR3 DNA: TGTGCCAGCGGGGAGGGGTACACAGATACGCAGTATTTT; CDR3 protein: CASGEGYTDTQYF
J gene: TRBJ1-1; clone size: .; D gene: TRBD1; V gene: TRBV5-6; CDR3 DNA: TGTGCCAGCAGCAGGGGACAGTGGAAAGCTTTCTTT; CDR3 protein: CASSRGQWKAFF
J gene: TRBJ1-6; clone size: medium-sized; D gene: TRBD1; V gene: TRBV6-5; CDR3 DNA: TGTGCCAGCAAAGTTACGGGACAGGTTAATTCACCCCTCCACTTT; CDR3 protein: CASKVTGQVNSPLHF
J gene: TRBJ2-7; clone size: few; D gene: TRBD1; V gene: TRBV7-2; CDR3 DNA: TGTGCCAGCAGGTCAACCGGGACAGGGACCTACGAGCAGTACTTC; CDR3 protein: CASRSTGTGTYEQYF
J gene: TRBJ2-7; clone size: .; D gene: .; V gene: TRBV7-2; CDR3 DNA: TGTGCCAGCAGCTTAGATGGGGACAATTCCTACGAGCAGTACTTC; CDR3 protein: CASSLDGDNSYEQYF
J gene: TRBJ1-2; clone size: .; D gene: .; V gene: TRBV14; CDR3 DNA: TGTGCCAGCAGCCCCCTAGCTCGGCAGGGCTATGGCTACACCTTC; CDR3 protein: CASSPLARQGYGYTF
J gene: TRBJ2-1; clone size: .; D gene: TRBD2; V gene: TRBV14; CDR3 DNA: TGTGCCAGCAGCCAACCCCGTACGTCGGGACTAGGTCCCGGCAATGAGCAGTTCTTC; CDR3 protein: CASSQPRTSGLGPGNEQFF
J gene: TRBJ2-1; clone size: .; D gene: TRBD2; V gene: TRBV15; CDR3 DNA: TGTGCCACCAGCATGGGGACTAGCGGGGGTTTTGAGCAGTTCTTC; CDR3 protein: CATSMGTSGGFEQFF
J gene: TRBJ2-1; clone size: few; D gene: .; V gene: TRBV6-2/TRBV6-3; CDR3 DNA: TGTGCCAGCAGTCCCACTAGACTCGGGGCCAATGAGCAGTTCTTC; CDR3 protein: CASSPTRLGANEQFF
J gene: TRBJ1-2; clone size: few; D gene: .; V gene: TRBV3-1/TRBV3-2; CDR3 DNA: TGTGCCAGCAGCCAAGATCTAGGAACCGGGGAAAGCTACACCTTC; CDR3 protein: CASSQDLGTGESYTF
J gene: TRBJ1-1; clone size: .; D gene: .; V gene: TRBV18; CDR3 DNA: TGTGCCAGCTCACCACCAGGCAGGGGCACCTTCTTT; CDR3 protein: CASSPPGRGTFF
J gene: TRBJ1-2; clone size: .; D gene: .; V gene: TRBV18; CDR3 DNA: TGTGCCAGCTCACGCCCACAAGGCTGGGATGGCTACACCTTC; CDR3 protein: CASSRPQGWDGYTF
J gene: TRBJ2-7; clone size: .; D gene: .; V gene: TRBV7-2; CDR3 DNA: TGTGCCAGCAGCTTATCAGTTGGTTCCTCCTACGAGCAGTACTTC; CDR3 protein: CASSLSVGSSYEQYF
J gene: TRBJ1-2; clone size: few; D gene: TRBD1; V gene: TRBV2; CDR3 DNA: TGTGCCAGCGGACAGGGCACTGGAGTTTCTGGCTACACCTTC; CDR3 protein: CASGQGTGVSGYTF
J gene: TRBJ1-1; clone size: .; D gene: .; V gene: TRBV10-3; CDR3 DNA: TGTGCCATCAGTGAACGGGAAGGGCCGAACACTGAAGCTTTCTTT; CDR3 protein: CAISEREGPNTEAFF
J gene: TRBJ2-7; clone size: .; D gene: TRBD2; V gene: TRBV4-2; CDR3 DNA: TGTGCCAGCAGCCAAGTCAGCGGGAGGTCCCTCGCCGAGCAGTACTTC; CDR3 protein: CASSQVSGRSLAEQYF
J gene: TRBJ1-4; clone size: .; D gene: TRBD1; V gene: TRBV18; CDR3 DNA: TGTGCCAGCTCTCTACAGGGGGCTAATGAAAAACTGTTTTTT; CDR3 protein: CASSLQGANEKLFF
J gene: TRBJ2-6; clone size: .; D gene: TRBD1; V gene: TRBV10-3; CDR3 DNA: TGTGCCATCAGTGAAGGGACAGGGCTAGGGAGCGGCGTCCTGACTTTC; CDR3 protein: CAISEGTGLGSGVLTF
J gene: TRBJ2-1; clone size: .; D gene: .; V gene: TRBV7-2; CDR3 DNA: TGTGCCAGCAGCTTTCTACAGGGAAGCTACAATGAGCAGTTCTTC; CDR3 protein: CASSFLQGSYNEQFF